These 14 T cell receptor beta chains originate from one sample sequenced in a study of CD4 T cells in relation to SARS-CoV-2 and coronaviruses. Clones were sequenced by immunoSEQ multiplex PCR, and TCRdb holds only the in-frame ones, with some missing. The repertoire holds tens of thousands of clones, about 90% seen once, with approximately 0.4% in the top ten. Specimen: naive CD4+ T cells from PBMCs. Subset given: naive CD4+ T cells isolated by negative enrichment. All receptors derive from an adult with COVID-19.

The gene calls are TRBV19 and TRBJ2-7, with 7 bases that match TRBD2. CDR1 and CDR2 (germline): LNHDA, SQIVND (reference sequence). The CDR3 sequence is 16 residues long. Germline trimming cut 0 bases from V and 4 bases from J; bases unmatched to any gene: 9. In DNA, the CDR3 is TGTGCCAGTAGTATAGACAAGAGAGGGACTAAATACGAGCAGTACTTC. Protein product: CASSIDKRGTKYEQYF.

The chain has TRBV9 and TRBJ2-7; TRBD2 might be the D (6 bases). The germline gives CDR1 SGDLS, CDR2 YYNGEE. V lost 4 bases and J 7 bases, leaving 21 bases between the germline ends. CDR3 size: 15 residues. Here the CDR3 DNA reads TGTGCCAGCAGCCCGACAGCCGGCGGGGTAGGGGAGCAGTACTTC. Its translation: CASSPTAGGVGEQYF.

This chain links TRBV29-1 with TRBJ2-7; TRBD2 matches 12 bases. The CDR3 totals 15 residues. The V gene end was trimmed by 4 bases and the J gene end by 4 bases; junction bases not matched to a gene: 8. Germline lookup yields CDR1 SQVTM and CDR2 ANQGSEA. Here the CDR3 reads CSVVFGLAGGYEQYF. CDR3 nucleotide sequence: TGCAGCGTTGTTTTTGGGCTAGCGGGAGGGTACGAGCAGTACTTC.

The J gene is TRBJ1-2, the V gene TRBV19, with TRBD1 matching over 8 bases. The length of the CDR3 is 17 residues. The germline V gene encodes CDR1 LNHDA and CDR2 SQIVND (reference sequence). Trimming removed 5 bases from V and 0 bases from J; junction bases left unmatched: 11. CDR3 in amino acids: CASSPDRGLSSNYGYTF. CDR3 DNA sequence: TGTGCCAGTAGTCCCGACAGGGGTCTATCTTCTAACTATGGCTACACCTTC.

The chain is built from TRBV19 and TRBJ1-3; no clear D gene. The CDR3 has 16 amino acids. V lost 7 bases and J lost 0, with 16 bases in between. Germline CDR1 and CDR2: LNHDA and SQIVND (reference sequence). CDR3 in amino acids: CASTRISQASGNTIYF. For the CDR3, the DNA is TGTGCCAGTACCCGAATCAGTCAGGCCTCTGGAAACACCATATATTTT. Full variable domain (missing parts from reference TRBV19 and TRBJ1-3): DGGITQSPKYLFRKEGQNVTLSCEQNLNHDAMYWYRQDPGQGLRLIYYSQIVNDFQKGDIAEGYSVSREKKESFPLTVTSAQKNPTAFYLCASTRISQASGNTIYFGEGSWLTVV.

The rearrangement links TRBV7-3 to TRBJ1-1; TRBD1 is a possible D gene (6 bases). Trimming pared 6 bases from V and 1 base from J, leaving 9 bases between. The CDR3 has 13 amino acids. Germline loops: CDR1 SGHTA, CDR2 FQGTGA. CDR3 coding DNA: TGTGCCAGCAGATCGGACAGGAACACTGAAGCTTTCTTT. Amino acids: CASRSDRNTEAFF.

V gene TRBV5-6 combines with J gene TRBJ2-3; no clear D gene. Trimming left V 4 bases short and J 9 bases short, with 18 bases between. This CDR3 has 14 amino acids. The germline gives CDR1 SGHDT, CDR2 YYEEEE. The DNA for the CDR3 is TGTGCCAGCAGCCAAGGAGAGCAGCGAATCACGCAGTATTTT. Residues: CASSQGEQRITQYF.

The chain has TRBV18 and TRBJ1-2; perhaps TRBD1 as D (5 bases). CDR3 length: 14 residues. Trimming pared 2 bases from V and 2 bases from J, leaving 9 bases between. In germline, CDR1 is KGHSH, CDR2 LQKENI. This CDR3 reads CASSPTPGNYGYTF. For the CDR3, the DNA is TGTGCCAGCTCACCAACTCCAGGGAACTATGGCTACACCTTC.

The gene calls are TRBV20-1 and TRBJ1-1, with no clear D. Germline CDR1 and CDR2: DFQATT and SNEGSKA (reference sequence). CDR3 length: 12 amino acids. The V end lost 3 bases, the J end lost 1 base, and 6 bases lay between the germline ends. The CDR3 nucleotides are TGCAGTGCTAGTGAGGGGAACACTGAAGCTTTCTTT. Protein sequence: CSASEGNTEAFF.

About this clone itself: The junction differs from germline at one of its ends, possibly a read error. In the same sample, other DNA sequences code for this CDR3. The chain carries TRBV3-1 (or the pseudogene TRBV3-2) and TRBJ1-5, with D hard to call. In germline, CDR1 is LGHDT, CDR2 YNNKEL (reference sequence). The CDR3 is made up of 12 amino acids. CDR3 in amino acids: CASSQGNQPQHF. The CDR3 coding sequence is TGTGCCAGCAGTCAAGGCAATCAGCCCCAGCATTTT.

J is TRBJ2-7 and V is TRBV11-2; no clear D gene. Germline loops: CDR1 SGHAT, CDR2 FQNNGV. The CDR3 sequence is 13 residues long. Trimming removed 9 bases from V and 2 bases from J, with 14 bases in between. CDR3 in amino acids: CASGRIGAYEQYF. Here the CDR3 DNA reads TGTGCCAGTGGCCGAATAGGAGCCTACGAGCAGTACTTC.

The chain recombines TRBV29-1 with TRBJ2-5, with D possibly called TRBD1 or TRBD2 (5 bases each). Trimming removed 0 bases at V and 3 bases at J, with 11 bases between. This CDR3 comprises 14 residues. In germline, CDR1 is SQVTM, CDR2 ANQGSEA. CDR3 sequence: CSVEDWDGKETQYF. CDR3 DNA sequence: TGCAGCGTTGAAGATTGGGACGGCAAAGAGACCCAGTACTTC.

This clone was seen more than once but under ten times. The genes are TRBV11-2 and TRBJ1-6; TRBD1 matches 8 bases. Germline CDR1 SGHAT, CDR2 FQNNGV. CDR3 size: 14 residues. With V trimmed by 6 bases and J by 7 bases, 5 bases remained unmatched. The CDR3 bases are TGTGCCAGCAGTCACGGACAGGGAAATTCACCCCTCCACTTT. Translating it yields CASSHGQGNSPLHF.

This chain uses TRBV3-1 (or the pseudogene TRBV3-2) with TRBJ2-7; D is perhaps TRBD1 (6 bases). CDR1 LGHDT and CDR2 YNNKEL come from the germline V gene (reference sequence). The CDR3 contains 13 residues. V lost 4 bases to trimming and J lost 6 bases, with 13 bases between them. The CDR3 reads CASSRRDITEQYF. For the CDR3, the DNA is TGTGCCAGCAGCCGCCGGGACATAACCGAGCAGTACTTC.